A selection of T cell receptor beta chains follows, all from one sample in a study of Graves' ophthalmopathy and Graves' hyperthyroidism. TCRdb reanalysed the multiplex PCR reads using MiXCR and keeps one entry per CDR3 protein. This table has about 57,000 distinct CDR3 sequences, roughly half appearing once. Sequenced material: peripheral blood. These receptors were collected from an adult woman with Graves' ophthalmopathy. The CDR3 runs from the conserved cysteine through the conserved F or W. The order of the fields is CDR3 DNA, CDR3 protein, D gene, V gene, clone size, J gene. A D gene is named only where the DNA matches it firmly. Not all rows give a size; the values are once, few, many and, for expanded clones, a class.

CDR3 DNA: TGTGCCAGCAGCGCCCTTCTTGGGGGGGGGGCCAACGTCCTGACTTTC; CDR3 protein: CASSALLGGGANVLTF; D gene: -; V gene: TRBV11-2; clone size: -; J gene: TRBJ2-6
CDR3 DNA: TGCGCCAGCAGCTTGTGGGACACAGGCTACACCTTC; CDR3 protein: CASSLWDTGYTF; D gene: -; V gene: TRBV5-1; clone size: -; J gene: TRBJ1-2
CDR3 DNA: TGCAGTGCAAGGGGGATACTGACAGGGTATCGTGGCAGTGAGCAGTCCTTC; CDR3 protein: CSARGILTGYRGSEQSF; D gene: TRBD1; V gene: TRBV20-1; clone size: once; J gene: TRBJ2-1
CDR3 DNA: TGTGCCAGCAGCTTGAACAGGGCCGACTATGGCTACACCTTC; CDR3 protein: CASSLNRADYGYTF; D gene: -; V gene: TRBV11-2; clone size: many; J gene: TRBJ1-2
CDR3 DNA: TGCAGTGCTGCTCGGCCGAGGTACCTAGCGGGAGGACTCCAAGAGACCCAGTACTTC; CDR3 protein: CSAARPRYLAGGLQETQYF; D gene: TRBD2; V gene: TRBV20-1; clone size: many; J gene: TRBJ2-5
CDR3 DNA: TGTGCCAGCAGTCGCGATGGGACCGAGCAGTACTTC; CDR3 protein: CASSRDGTEQYF; D gene: -; V gene: TRBV7-9; clone size: once; J gene: TRBJ2-7
CDR3 DNA: TGTGCCAGCAGTCGCCTCGAAGGAAGCAATCAGCCCCAGCATTTT; CDR3 protein: CASSRLEGSNQPQHF; D gene: -; V gene: TRBV6-1; clone size: many; J gene: TRBJ1-5
CDR3 DNA: TGTGCCAGCTCCATCGGGCAGGGCGGCAATCAGCCCCAGCATTTT; CDR3 protein: CASSIGQGGNQPQHF; D gene: -; V gene: TRBV18; clone size: few; J gene: TRBJ1-5
CDR3 DNA: TGCAGTGCCAGCAGCTCCCAAGAGACCCAGTACTTC; CDR3 protein: CSASSSQETQYF; D gene: -; V gene: TRBV20-1; clone size: -; J gene: TRBJ2-5
CDR3 DNA: TGTGCCAGCAGCCAAGACAGGGGCAGGGAGAATGAGCAGTTCTTC; CDR3 protein: CASSQDRGRENEQFF; D gene: -; V gene: TRBV4-2; clone size: many; J gene: TRBJ2-1
CDR3 DNA: TGCAGTGCTAGAGATCTCAACCGGGACACAGATACGCAGTATTTT; CDR3 protein: CSARDLNRDTDTQYF; D gene: -; V gene: TRBV20-1; clone size: -; J gene: TRBJ2-3
CDR3 DNA: TGTGCCAGCAGCCAAGATTTAAGGTCTGTCCGTGGCTACACCTTC; CDR3 protein: CASSQDLRSVRGYTF; D gene: -; V gene: TRBV4-2; clone size: many; J gene: TRBJ1-2
CDR3 DNA: TGCGCCAGCAGCTTGACTCTGGACAGGGGAGGAGGCGAGCAGTACTTC; CDR3 protein: CASSLTLDRGGGEQYF; D gene: TRBD1; V gene: TRBV5-1; clone size: many; J gene: TRBJ2-7
CDR3 DNA: TGTGCCAGCAGCCGGCAGGGAGGGCCTGACGATGAGCGGTTCTTC; CDR3 protein: CASSRQGGPDDERFF; D gene: TRBD2; V gene: TRBV4-2; clone size: -; J gene: TRBJ2-1
CDR3 DNA: TGTGCCAGCAGCTCCCGGGGGGACTCTAACTATGGCTACACCTTC; CDR3 protein: CASSSRGDSNYGYTF; D gene: -; V gene: TRBV11-1; clone size: many; J gene: TRBJ1-2
CDR3 DNA: TGTGCCACCAGTGATAGCGGGGGATACAATGAGCAGTTCTTC; CDR3 protein: CATSDSGGYNEQFF; D gene: TRBD2; V gene: TRBV24-1; clone size: -; J gene: TRBJ2-1
CDR3 DNA: TGTGCCAGCAGATCCGTCACAGGGACGTCTGAAGCTTTCTTT; CDR3 protein: CASRSVTGTSEAFF; D gene: -; V gene: TRBV6-1; clone size: many; J gene: TRBJ1-1
CDR3 DNA: TGCAGTGCGGTGGGAAAAACTAGCGGGAGAACGTACGAGCAGTACTTC; CDR3 protein: CSAVGKTSGRTYEQYF; D gene: TRBD2; V gene: TRBV20-1; clone size: many; J gene: TRBJ2-7
CDR3 DNA: TGTGCCAGCAGCTCTACAGGGATAGTTGCCGGGGAGCTGTTTTTT; CDR3 protein: CASSSTGIVAGELFF; D gene: -; V gene: TRBV7-9; clone size: few; J gene: TRBJ2-2
CDR3 DNA: TGTGCCAGCAGCTTAGTTGTGACAGAGCCTGACAATGAGCAGTTCTTC; CDR3 protein: CASSLVVTEPDNEQFF; D gene: -; V gene: TRBV7-2; clone size: many; J gene: TRBJ2-1
CDR3 DNA: TGCGCCAGCAGCTTATCTGGATATAGCAATCAGCCCCAGCATTTT; CDR3 protein: CASSLSGYSNQPQHF; D gene: -; V gene: TRBV5-1; clone size: many; J gene: TRBJ1-5
CDR3 DNA: TGCAGTGCTAGCAAGTCCTACAATGAGCAGTTCTTC; CDR3 protein: CSASKSYNEQFF; D gene: -; V gene: TRBV20-1; clone size: medium-sized; J gene: TRBJ2-1
CDR3 DNA: TGCGGCAGCAGCTTGGATCCTCTGGGGGCGGGCAATCAGCCCCAGCATTTT; CDR3 protein: CGSSLDPLGAGNQPQHF; D gene: -; V gene: TRBV5-1; clone size: -; J gene: TRBJ1-5
CDR3 DNA: TGTGCCAGCAGCGCAAGGGACAGGGGCAACTATGGCTACACCTTC; CDR3 protein: CASSARDRGNYGYTF; D gene: TRBD1; V gene: TRBV9; clone size: -; J gene: TRBJ1-2
CDR3 DNA: TGTGCCAGCAGCTTAAGTAGCTATCCAGGGGGAAAAAGTTTGAATGAGCAGTTCTTC; CDR3 protein: CASSLSSYPGGKSLNEQFF; D gene: TRBD1; V gene: TRBV7-8; clone size: many; J gene: TRBJ2-1
CDR3 DNA: TGTGCCAGCAGTTGGACGTGGGATTCACCCCTCCACTTT; CDR3 protein: CASSWTWDSPLHF; D gene: -; V gene: TRBV6-2/TRBV6-3; clone size: -; J gene: TRBJ1-6
CDR3 DNA: TGTGCCCATAATTACGGGACCCTTGGCACAGATACGCAGTATTTT; CDR3 protein: CAHNYGTLGTDTQYF; D gene: -; V gene: TRBV30; clone size: -; J gene: TRBJ2-3
CDR3 DNA: TGTGCCAGCAGCGTATGGGACGGCGGGGCCACTGAAGCTTTCTTT; CDR3 protein: CASSVWDGGATEAFF; D gene: -; V gene: TRBV9; clone size: many; J gene: TRBJ1-1
CDR3 DNA: TGTGCCAGCACCTTATCCCTAGCGGGAAGCGCAGAGACCCAGTACTTC; CDR3 protein: CASTLSLAGSAETQYF; D gene: TRBD2; V gene: TRBV7-2; clone size: many; J gene: TRBJ2-5
CDR3 DNA: TGTGCCAGCAGTTACCTGGGACAGGGAGATGCTCAGCCCCAGCATTTT; CDR3 protein: CASSYLGQGDAQPQHF; D gene: TRBD1; V gene: TRBV6-2/TRBV6-3; clone size: many; J gene: TRBJ1-5
CDR3 DNA: TGTGCCAGCAGCCCCACTAGCGGGATTCACAATGAGCAGTTCTTC; CDR3 protein: CASSPTSGIHNEQFF; D gene: TRBD2; V gene: TRBV4-2; clone size: many; J gene: TRBJ2-1
CDR3 DNA: TGTGCCAGCAGTGGGGAACGCGGAGAAAAACTGTTTTTT; CDR3 protein: CASSGERGEKLFF; D gene: -; V gene: TRBV6-1; clone size: many; J gene: TRBJ1-4
CDR3 DNA: TGTGCCAGCACAAAGGGGCCGAGCTCCTACGAGCAGTACTTC; CDR3 protein: CASTKGPSSYEQYF; D gene: -; V gene: TRBV11-2; clone size: -; J gene: TRBJ2-7
CDR3 DNA: TGTGCCAGCAGCGTAGAGATTGGACTAGCGGGAGGGCCTGGAGCCTACGAGCAGTACTTC; CDR3 protein: CASSVEIGLAGGPGAYEQYF; D gene: TRBD2; V gene: TRBV9; clone size: -; J gene: TRBJ2-7
CDR3 DNA: TGTGCCAGCGAACTGGGGGCAAGGACAGATACGCAGTATTTT; CDR3 protein: CASELGARTDTQYF; D gene: -; V gene: TRBV10-3; clone size: -; J gene: TRBJ2-3
CDR3 DNA: TGCAGTGCTAGGTCTGGGACAGGGGGAGCAAACGAGCAGTACTTC; CDR3 protein: CSARSGTGGANEQYF; D gene: TRBD1; V gene: TRBV20-1; clone size: many; J gene: TRBJ2-7
CDR3 DNA: TGTGCCTGGGGGAGGTCCTACGAGCAGTACTTC; CDR3 protein: CAWGRSYEQYF; D gene: -; V gene: TRBV30; clone size: many; J gene: TRBJ2-7
CDR3 DNA: TGTGCCAGCAAAGGACTAGCGGGAGGGTTCTCCTACGAGCAGTACTTC; CDR3 protein: CASKGLAGGFSYEQYF; D gene: TRBD2; V gene: TRBV27; clone size: -; J gene: TRBJ2-7
CDR3 DNA: TGTGCCATCACCCGGGACTCTTCTAGCACAGATACGCAGTATTTT; CDR3 protein: CAITRDSSSTDTQYF; D gene: -; V gene: TRBV10-3; clone size: many; J gene: TRBJ2-3
CDR3 DNA: TGTGCCAGCAGCCCCTCGCCCCAACAGGATGAAAAACTGTTTTTT; CDR3 protein: CASSPSPQQDEKLFF; D gene: -; V gene: TRBV5-8; clone size: many; J gene: TRBJ1-4
CDR3 DNA: TGTGCCAGCAGCTTAACAGGGGAAAGATATCAGCCCCAGCATTTT; CDR3 protein: CASSLTGERYQPQHF; D gene: TRBD1; V gene: TRBV7-6; clone size: medium-sized; J gene: TRBJ1-5
CDR3 DNA: TGTGCCAGCAGCCCCGGAGGGTCCGCCTACGAGCAGTACTTC; CDR3 protein: CASSPGGSAYEQYF; D gene: -; V gene: TRBV12-3/TRBV12-4; clone size: many; J gene: TRBJ2-7
CDR3 DNA: TGTGCCAGCAGCGTTCTAGCGCAGGACGGGCGGGAGCAGTACTTC; CDR3 protein: CASSVLAQDGREQYF; D gene: -; V gene: TRBV9; clone size: once; J gene: TRBJ2-7
CDR3 DNA: TGCAGTGTCAGGTCCGGGACTAGCGGGATCTACGAGCAGTACTTC; CDR3 protein: CSVRSGTSGIYEQYF; D gene: TRBD2; V gene: TRBV20-1; clone size: many; J gene: TRBJ2-7
CDR3 DNA: TGTGCCAGCAGTGAAGTGTCGCAGCTATTAATATTC; CDR3 protein: CASSEVSQLLIF; D gene: -; V gene: TRBV2; clone size: -; J gene: TRBJ2-7
CDR3 DNA: TGCAGTGCTACGACGGAGGGCCTATACAATGAGCAGTTCTTC; CDR3 protein: CSATTEGLYNEQFF; D gene: -; V gene: TRBV20-1; clone size: many; J gene: TRBJ2-1
CDR3 DNA: TGTGCCAGTAGTAGTAGTACTAGCGGGAGGAACAATGAGCAGTTCTTC; CDR3 protein: CASSSSTSGRNNEQFF; D gene: TRBD2; V gene: TRBV19; clone size: many; J gene: TRBJ2-1
CDR3 DNA: TGTGCCAGCAGCTTAGCGTTTGGGGGGTCGGTCAACTATGGCTACACCTTC; CDR3 protein: CASSLAFGGSVNYGYTF; D gene: -; V gene: TRBV7-2; clone size: -; J gene: TRBJ1-2
CDR3 DNA: TGTGCCAGCAGCTCTGGGGCCACAGGGGGCTATGGCTACACCTTC; CDR3 protein: CASSSGATGGYGYTF; D gene: TRBD1; V gene: TRBV7-9; clone size: many; J gene: TRBJ1-2
CDR3 DNA: TGTGCCACCAGCAGACCCATGGGGGTGTTAGTGGGAAACCAAGAGACCCAGTACTTC; CDR3 protein: CATSRPMGVLVGNQETQYF; D gene: -; V gene: TRBV15; clone size: -; J gene: TRBJ2-5
CDR3 DNA: TGCAGTGCTAGAGAGCCGGGGGCGTATTACGAGCAGTACTTC; CDR3 protein: CSAREPGAYYEQYF; D gene: -; V gene: TRBV20-1; clone size: -; J gene: TRBJ2-7
CDR3 DNA: TGTGCCAGCAGCTCCATGACAGGGGGGGCCGGGGAGCAGTTCTTC; CDR3 protein: CASSSMTGGAGEQFF; D gene: TRBD1; V gene: TRBV7-3; clone size: -; J gene: TRBJ2-1
CDR3 DNA: TGTGCCAGTAGTCCGCCCCGGTGGAACACTGAAGCTTTCTTT; CDR3 protein: CASSPPRWNTEAFF; D gene: -; V gene: TRBV19; clone size: many; J gene: TRBJ1-1